This is a list of T cell receptor beta chains from one sample in a study of T cells in Graves' hyperthyroidism and ophthalmopathy. From the multiplex PCR reads, TCRdb called clonotypes with MiXCR, one entry per CDR3 protein. The data contain 480,000 or so distinct CDR3 sequences, 40% to 50% of them singletons. The material sequenced was peripheral blood or thyroid tissue (not recorded which). The receptors were sampled from an adult woman with Graves' disease, either hyperthyroidism or ophthalmopathy (not recorded which). The CDR3 runs from the conserved cysteine through the conserved F or W. A D gene is named only where the DNA matches it firmly. A row's size may be missing; if present it is once, few, many or a size class.

D gene: NA
J gene: TRBJ1-6
clone size: NA
V gene: TRBV7-2
CDR3 protein: CASSLQGSSYNSPLHF
CDR3 DNA: TGTGCCAGCAGCTTGCAGGGGTCCTCCTACAATTCACCCCTCCACTTT

D gene: TRBD1
J gene: TRBJ1-6
clone size: NA
V gene: TRBV10-3
CDR3 protein: CAISAQGQGADNSPLHF
CDR3 DNA: TGTGCCATCAGTGCTCAGGGACAGGGGGCGGATAATTCACCCCTCCACTTT

D gene: TRBD1
J gene: TRBJ1-4
clone size: NA
V gene: TRBV28
CDR3 protein: CASSGTGFEKLFF
CDR3 DNA: TGTGCCAGCAGCGGGACAGGGTTCGAAAAACTGTTTTTT

D gene: NA
J gene: TRBJ2-7
clone size: few
V gene: TRBV20-1
CDR3 protein: CSARVLPYEQYF
CDR3 DNA: TGCAGTGCTAGAGTTCTTCCCTACGAGCAGTACTTC

D gene: NA
J gene: TRBJ1-1
clone size: NA
V gene: TRBV7-2
CDR3 protein: CASAKRGNTEAFF
CDR3 DNA: TGTGCCAGCGCGAAACGGGGGAACACTGAAGCTTTCTTT

D gene: TRBD2
J gene: TRBJ2-2
clone size: many
V gene: TRBV20-1
CDR3 protein: CSAWASGSTGELFF
CDR3 DNA: TGCAGTGCATGGGCTAGCGGATCCACCGGGGAGCTGTTTTTT

D gene: NA
J gene: TRBJ1-1
clone size: many
V gene: TRBV2
CDR3 protein: CASSIREGGTEAFF
CDR3 DNA: TGTGCCAGCAGTATCAGGGAGGGGGGAACTGAAGCTTTCTTT

D gene: TRBD1
J gene: TRBJ1-5
clone size: NA
V gene: TRBV19
CDR3 protein: CASGTGRHQPQHF
CDR3 DNA: TGTGCCAGTGGGACAGGGCGGCATCAGCCCCAGCATTTT

D gene: NA
J gene: TRBJ2-7
clone size: NA
V gene: TRBV12-3/TRBV12-4
CDR3 protein: CASSPAEISYEQYF
CDR3 DNA: TGTGCCAGCAGCCCAGCGGAGATCTCCTACGAGCAGTACTTC

D gene: NA
J gene: TRBJ2-3
clone size: NA
V gene: TRBV12-3/TRBV12-4
CDR3 protein: CASTLGDTDTQYF
CDR3 DNA: TGTGCCAGCACCCTCGGGGACACAGATACGCAGTATTTT

D gene: NA
J gene: TRBJ1-5
clone size: NA
V gene: TRBV27
CDR3 protein: CASSSFGGNSNQPQHF
CDR3 DNA: TGTGCCAGCAGTTCCTTCGGGGGAAATAGCAATCAGCCCCAGCATTTT

D gene: NA
J gene: TRBJ1-6
clone size: NA
V gene: TRBV7-2
CDR3 protein: CASSLDRLKNNSPLHF
CDR3 DNA: TGTGCCAGCAGCTTAGACAGATTAAAGAATAATTCACCCCTCCACTTT

D gene: NA
J gene: TRBJ2-5
clone size: NA
V gene: TRBV29-1
CDR3 protein: CSVVEGVETQYF
CDR3 DNA: TGCAGCGTTGTGGAGGGTGTGGAGACCCAGTACTTC

D gene: NA
J gene: TRBJ1-2
clone size: NA
V gene: TRBV19
CDR3 protein: CASATGYPNYGYTF
CDR3 DNA: TGTGCCAGTGCGACCGGGTACCCGAACTATGGCTACACCTTC

D gene: TRBD1
J gene: TRBJ2-3
clone size: NA
V gene: TRBV29-1
CDR3 protein: CSAQTGSTDTQYF
CDR3 DNA: TGCAGCGCCCAGACAGGGAGCACAGATACGCAGTATTTT

D gene: TRBD2
J gene: TRBJ2-7
clone size: NA
V gene: TRBV12-3/TRBV12-4
CDR3 protein: CASSPGAGGPYEQYF
CDR3 DNA: TGTGCCAGCAGTCCGGGGGCGGGAGGCCCCTACGAGCAGTACTTC

D gene: NA
J gene: TRBJ2-6
clone size: few
V gene: TRBV5-1
CDR3 protein: CASSLGRVSGANVLTF
CDR3 DNA: TGCGCCAGCAGCTTGGGACGGGTCTCTGGGGCCAACGTCCTGACTTTC

D gene: NA
J gene: TRBJ1-1
clone size: many
V gene: TRBV20-1
CDR3 protein: CSLKGGNTEAFF
CDR3 DNA: TGCAGCTTAAAAGGGGGGAACACTGAAGCTTTCTTT

D gene: TRBD2
J gene: TRBJ2-7
clone size: NA
V gene: TRBV9
CDR3 protein: CASSRTSGVFYEQYF
CDR3 DNA: TGTGCCAGCAGCCGGACTAGCGGGGTTTTTTACGAGCAGTACTTC

D gene: NA
J gene: TRBJ2-7
clone size: few
V gene: TRBV6-6
CDR3 protein: CAIRVQGLNEQYF
CDR3 DNA: TGTGCCATCAGGGTACAGGGTTTAAACGAGCAGTACTTC

D gene: NA
J gene: TRBJ1-1
clone size: many
V gene: TRBV5-1
CDR3 protein: CASSLVQGGVDTEAFF
CDR3 DNA: TGCGCCAGCAGCTTGGTGCAGGGAGGGGTGGACACTGAAGCTTTCTTT

D gene: NA
J gene: TRBJ1-1
clone size: NA
V gene: TRBV5-1
CDR3 protein: CASSADLPNTEAFF
CDR3 DNA: TGCGCCAGCAGCGCGGACTTACCGAACACTGAAGCTTTCTTT

D gene: TRBD2
J gene: TRBJ2-7
clone size: few
V gene: TRBV29-1
CDR3 protein: CSVDETSGTYEQYF
CDR3 DNA: TGCAGCGTGGACGAGACTAGCGGGACCTACGAGCAGTACTTC

D gene: TRBD1
J gene: TRBJ1-5
clone size: NA
V gene: TRBV7-2
CDR3 protein: CASSLVPGQGRGNQPQHF
CDR3 DNA: TGTGCCAGCAGCTTAGTGCCGGGACAGGGTAGAGGCAATCAGCCCCAGCATTTT